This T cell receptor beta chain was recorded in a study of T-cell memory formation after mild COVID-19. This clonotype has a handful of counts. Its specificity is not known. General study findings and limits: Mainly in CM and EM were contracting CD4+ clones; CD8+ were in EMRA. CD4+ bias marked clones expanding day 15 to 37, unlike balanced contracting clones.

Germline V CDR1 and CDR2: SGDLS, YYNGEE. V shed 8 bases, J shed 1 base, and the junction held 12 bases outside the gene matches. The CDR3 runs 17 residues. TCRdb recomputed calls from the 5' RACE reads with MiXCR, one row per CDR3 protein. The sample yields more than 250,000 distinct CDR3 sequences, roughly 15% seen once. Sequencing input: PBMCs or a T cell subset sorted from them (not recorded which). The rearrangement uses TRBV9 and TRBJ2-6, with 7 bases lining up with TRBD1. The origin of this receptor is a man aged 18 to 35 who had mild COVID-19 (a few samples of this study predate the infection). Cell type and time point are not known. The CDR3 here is CASDSTGALSGANVLTF. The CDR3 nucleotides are TGTGCCAGTGACTCTACAGGGGCGCTATCTGGGGCCAACGTCCTGACTTTC.